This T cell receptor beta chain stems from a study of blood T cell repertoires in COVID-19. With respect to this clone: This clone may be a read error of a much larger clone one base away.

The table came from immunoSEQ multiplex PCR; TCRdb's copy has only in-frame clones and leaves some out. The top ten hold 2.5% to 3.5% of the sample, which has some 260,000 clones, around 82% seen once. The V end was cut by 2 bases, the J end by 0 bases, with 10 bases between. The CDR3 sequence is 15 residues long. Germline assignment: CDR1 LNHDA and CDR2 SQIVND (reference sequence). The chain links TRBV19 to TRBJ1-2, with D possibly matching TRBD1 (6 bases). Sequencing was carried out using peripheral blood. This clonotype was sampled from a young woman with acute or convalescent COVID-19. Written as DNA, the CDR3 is TGTGCCAGTAGTATACGGACAGTAGCTAACTATGGCTACACCTTC. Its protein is CASSIRTVANYGYTF. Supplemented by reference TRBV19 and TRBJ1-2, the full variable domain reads DGGITQSPKYLFRKEGQNVTLSCEQNLNHDAMYWYRQDPGQGLRLIYYSQIVNDFQKGDIAEGYSVSREKKESFPLTVTSAQKNPTAFYLCASSIRTVANYGYTFGSGTRLTVV.